This TCR beta chain originates from a study of blood T cells in healthy people across ages. Study findings and constraints: Leaving the PBMCs unsorted stopped any conclusive comparison of naive versus antigen-experienced cells.

With each sample, at least 5 micrograms of total RNA were extracted. Concerning this clonotype itself: What it binds is unknown. Just one base apart from a much larger clone, this may be a read error.

Then a second PCR, running roughly 6 to 11 cycles, was carried out with a sample-barcoded 5' primer and a J-beta primer mix. TCRdb reprocessed the 5' RACE reads with MiXCR, giving one entry per CDR3 protein. The table has roughly 680,000 distinct CDR3 sequences, around 21% seen once. The V segment lost 7 bases and the J segment 3 bases; nucleotides outside the gene matches: 12. Germline loops: CDR1 LGHDT, CDR2 YNNKEL (reference sequence). The CDR3 has 16 residues. The chain uses TRBV3-1 and TRBJ2-7; 10 positions agree with TRBD1. This TCR came from a man between 65 and 85 years old in good health. The sequenced sample consisted of blood. For the CDR3, the DNA is TGTGCCAGCAACCGAACCGGGACAGGGGAATTCTACGAGCAGTACTTC. Amino acids: CASNRTGTGEFYEQYF.